This record concerns one TCR beta chain sequence. The antigen is undetermined. No patient escaped relapse after autologous stem cell transplantation, and brentuximab vedotin exposure varied. The CD4+ T cells used were purified from thawed PBMCs through magnetic negative selection. Relapsed/refractory classical Hodgkin lymphoma patients had complete, partial or progressive responses. Per germline, CDR1 MNHNS and CDR2 SASEGT. CDR3 length: 14 residues. Trimming took off 3 bases at V and 8 bases at J, with 14 bases between the two ends. The sample is drawn from a study of PD-1 blockade in classical Hodgkin lymphoma. At the level of the study: Patients had nivolumab dosed at 3 mg/kg, delivered intravenously every 2 weeks. Whole-study findings and limits: By C4D1, CD4+ diversity increased significantly, especially in complete responders. Newly diagnosed patients were reported to start with lower TCR diversity than healthy donors.

Repertoires were generated with immunoSEQ multiplex PCR, while TCRdb's copy carries only in-frame clones and drops some. Altogether 25,000 to 35,000 clones are present, roughly 85% being singletons, with the ten largest covering about 2.4%. This TCR came from a human donor with classical Hodgkin lymphoma. This material consisted of CD4+ T cells from blood, taken at baseline. This chain connects TRBV6-1 to TRBJ2-1; D perhaps matches TRBD2 (5 bases). CDR3 amino acids: CASSEPSPGYEQFF. CDR3 DNA: TGTGCCAGCAGTGAGCCTAGCCCGGGCTATGAGCAGTTCTTC.